Given below is one T cell receptor beta chain in context. The record originates from a study of T cell changes during pregnancy in multiple sclerosis. CDR1 and CDR2 (germline): SEHNR, FQNEAQ (reference sequence). The CDR3 length is 17 residues. Deletions cut 4 bases from V and 1 base from J, with 19 bases between. Libraries were prepared by immunoSEQ multiplex PCR; TCRdb keeps only in-frame clonotypes and omits some of them. Here the sample spans around 50,000 clones, around 90% being singletons. The sequences come from CD4+ T cells from peripheral blood mononuclear cells, collected in the third trimester of pregnancy. J is TRBJ1-1 and V is TRBV7-9; D is unclear. This TCR was sampled from a female donor with multiple sclerosis, enrolled in a pregnancy study. Here the CDR3 reads CASSSPRRGKSNTEAFF. CDR3 in DNA: TGTGCCAGCAGCTCACCAAGGCGAGGAAAATCGAACACTGAAGCTTTCTTT.